Below, 29 T cell receptor beta chains from the same sample are listed, as sequenced in a study of regulatory T cells in long-lasting Graves disease (dated by TCRdb to the early 2020s). Read against the paper, the sample's time point label means: newly diagnosed GD, antithyroid drugs for less than 3 months. RNA was extracted from PBMCs in TRIzol for both TCR sequencing and RNA sequencing. Libraries were constructed by multiplex PCR. Instrument used: Illumina HiSeq 4000. iRepertoire HTBI primers and Arm-PCR amplification of CDR3 regions were used to construct TCR beta libraries. Starting from the raw public reads, TCRdb applied fastp trimming at Q25, assembled clones with MiXCR and retained in-frame beta chains. CDR3 protein sequences are deduplicated, and each keeps its most common genes and DNA. Across this sample there are about 240,000 distinct CDR3 sequences, with around 20% seen only once. 11% to 15% of the sample lies in the top ten.

Material: peripheral blood mononuclear cells (PBMCs), obtained at new diagnosis, from a patient treated with antithyroid drugs. Receptor source: a female donor with Graves disease.

Concerning this clonotype itself: A much larger clone differs by one base, so this may be a read error. Since the CDR3 does not end with the conserved phenylalanine or tryptophan, this likely comes from a read error. The chain joins TRBV4-3 to TRBJ2-1; tentative D call: TRBD2 (6 bases). V shed 1 base and J shed 5 bases, with 12 bases lying between them. This CDR3 spans 15 amino acids. Germline-derived CDR1 and CDR2 are LGHNA and YSLEER. The CDR3 region has the DNA TGCGCCAGCAGCCAAGTTCCCCGACTAGACAATGAGCAGTTCCTC. Encoded protein: CASSQVPRLDNEQFL.

This clonotype has at least ten counts. The chain recombines TRBV15 with TRBJ2-3, with 12 bases identical to TRBD2. The germline gives CDR1 LNHNV, CDR2 YYDKDF (reference sequence). The trim removed 2 bases at V and 3 bases at J, leaving 9 bases unmatched. The CDR3 is 18 residues long. The CDR3 DNA reads as TGTGCCACCAGCAGATTCGGGACTAGCGGGCTTGCAACAGATACGCAGTATTTT. Its translation: CATSRFGTSGLATDTQYF.

At least ten counts were recorded for this clonotype. The J gene is TRBJ2-1, the V gene TRBV7-8, with D perhaps being TRBD1 or TRBD2 (5 bases each). With 1 base removed from V and 9 bases from J, the gap between germline ends came to 16 bases. The CDR3 extends over 15 amino acids. CDR1 is SGHVS and CDR2 is FQNEAQ in the germline V gene. Here the CDR3 reads CASSLVGGMGSEQFF. As DNA, the CDR3 is TGTGCCAGCAGCTTAGTTGGGGGAATGGGGAGTGAGCAGTTCTTC.

The rearrangement links TRBV5-1 to TRBJ2-3; 11 bases map to TRBD2. The germline V gene has CDR1 SGHRS and CDR2 YFSETQ. Unmatched junction bases numbered 7, after V lost 4 bases and J lost 0 bases. The CDR3 totals 17 residues. The DNA for the CDR3 is TGCGCCAGCAGCCCGGGACTAGCGGACCTAAGCACAGATACGCAGTATTTT. Its translation is CASSPGLADLSTDTQYF. The full variable domain, with the rest looked up from reference TRBV5-1 and TRBJ2-3, is KAGVTQTPRYLIKTRGQQVTLSCSPISGHRSVSWYQQTPGQGLQFLFEYFSETQRNKGNFPGRFSGRQFSNSRSEMNVSTLELGDSALYLCASSPGLADLSTDTQYFGPGTRLTVL.

This chain joins TRBV7-3 and TRBJ1-1; D possibly corresponds to TRBD1 (6 bases). The V gene lost 5 bases and the J gene lost 3 bases, with 10 bases spanning the gap. This CDR3 comprises 13 residues. Germline V CDR1 and CDR2: SGHTA, FQGTGA. This CDR3 is CASSGGADTEAFF. The CDR3 DNA sequence: TGTGCCAGCAGCGGGGGGGCAGACACTGAAGCTTTCTTT.

This clonotype has ten or more counts. V and J are TRBV7-2 and TRBJ2-7; D not certain. V was clipped by 1 base and J by 3 bases, with 10 bases between them. Germline values: CDR1 SGHTA, CDR2 FQGNSA. This CDR3 is built from 14 residues. The DNA for the CDR3 is TGTGCCAGCAGCTTAGGCGTCGGGTTCTACGAGCAGTACTTC. Its translation is CASSLGVGFYEQYF. The whole variable domain, filled in from reference TRBV7-2 and TRBJ2-7, reads GAGVSQSPSNKVTEKGKDVELRCDPISGHTALYWYRQSLGQGLEFLIYFQGNSAPDKSGLPSDRFSAERTGGSVSTLTIQRTQQEDSAVYLCASSLGVGFYEQYFGPGTRLTVT.

In its sample, this clonotype was seen many times. The DNA of the CDR3 is TGTGCCAGTAGTATTCTAGGGACAGATGGCTACACCTTC. Translated: CASSILGTDGYTF. This chain joins TRBV19 and TRBJ1-2; 7 positions match TRBD1. The germline gives CDR1 LNHDA, CDR2 SQIVND (reference sequence). V lost 3 bases, J lost 6 bases, and 4 bases stayed unmatched. CDR3 size: 13 residues.

The rearrangement links TRBV29-1 to TRBJ1-5, with 9 positions matching TRBD1. Germline V gene sequence: CDR1 SQVTM, CDR2 ANQGSEA. Trimming removed 4 bases from V and 4 bases from J; junction bases left unmatched: 14. The length of the CDR3 is 17 residues. The CDR3 loop reads CSVGDSERQGENQPQHF. In DNA form, the CDR3 reads TGCAGCGTTGGGGACAGTGAGCGACAGGGGGAGAATCAGCCCCAGCATTTT.

This clonotype showed up many times. The chain recombines TRBV27 with TRBJ2-7, with D possibly being TRBD1 (5 bases). The CDR3 extends over 14 amino acids. Germline V lookup: CDR1 MNHEY, CDR2 SMNVEV (reference sequence). V dropped 3 bases and J dropped 2 bases, with 11 bases sitting between them. CDR3 protein: CASSFIRAPYEQYF. CDR3 nucleotides: TGTGCCAGCAGTTTCATCAGGGCCCCCTACGAGCAGTACTTC.

This clonotype was recorded at least ten times. This rearrangement joins TRBV7-2 to TRBJ1-1; no clear D. Germline assignment: CDR1 SGHTA and CDR2 FQGNSA. The V end lost 5 bases, the J end lost 2 bases, and 9 bases lay between the germline ends. CDR3 size: 13 residues. This CDR3 reads CASSRNINTEAFF. In DNA, the CDR3 is TGTGCCAGCAGCCGAAACATAAACACTGAAGCTTTCTTT.

To note about this clonotype: A much more abundant neighbour one base away suggests this may be a read error. The chain has TRBV6-1 and TRBJ2-1; 7 bases fit TRBD1. CDR1 MNHNS and CDR2 SASEGT come from the germline V gene. The CDR3 sequence is 13 residues long. Trimming took 6 bases from V and 3 from J; bases not matched to a gene: 2. The CDR3 DNA reads TGTGCCAGCAGACGACAGGGCTACAATGAGCAGTTCTTC. Translated, it gives CASRRQGYNEQFF.

The V call is TRBV7-2, the J call TRBJ2-2; D gene unclear. V shed 5 bases and J shed 7 bases, with 11 bases lying between them. Germline values: CDR1 SGHTA, CDR2 FQGNSA. This CDR3 is 13 amino acids long. The CDR3: CASSPGSGGELFF. The CDR3 nucleotides are TGTGCCAGCAGCCCCGGGTCGGGCGGGGAGCTGTTTTTT.

This clonotype was counted many times. The chain uses TRBV4-3 and TRBJ2-2; 9 bases are shared with TRBD2. Per germline, CDR1 LGHNA and CDR2 YSLEER. V shed 3 bases, J shed 1 base, and the junction held 0 bases outside the gene matches. The CDR3 loop spans 15 amino acids. CDR3 region: CASSQTSGNTGELFF. Written as DNA, the CDR3 is TGCGCCAGCAGCCAGACTAGCGGGAACACCGGGGAGCTGTTTTTT.

In this sample, this clonotype turned up many times. The rearrangement joins TRBV7-9 to TRBJ2-5, with a possible D match to TRBD2 (5 bases). Trimming left V 5 bases short and J 5 bases short, with 9 bases between. This CDR3 contains 12 residues. Per the germline V gene, CDR1 is SEHNR and CDR2 is FQNEAQ (reference sequence). Here the CDR3 DNA reads TGTGCCAGCAGCCCGTGGGAGGAGACCCAGTACTTC. It yields the protein CASSPWEETQYF.

The chain recombines TRBV20-1 with TRBJ1-1; D is uncertain. CDR3 length equals 13 residues. The germline V gene encodes CDR1 DFQATT and CDR2 SNEGSKA (reference sequence). With 0 bases removed from V and 2 bases from J, the gap between germline ends came to 7 bases. For the CDR3, the DNA is TGCAGTGCTAGAGATCCTGATAACACTGAAGCTTTCTTT. Its protein is CSARDPDNTEAFF.

This clonotype was seen at least ten times. The genes are TRBV20-1 and TRBJ2-7; possibly TRBD2 for D (5 bases). CDR1 is DFQATT and CDR2 is SNEGSKA in the germline V gene (reference sequence). CDR3 length equals 13 residues. Trimming pared 5 bases from V and 3 bases from J, leaving 14 bases between. The CDR3 region is CSAAGLPLYEQYF. CDR3 coding DNA: TGCAGTGCTGCAGGACTTCCGCTCTACGAGCAGTACTTC.

There are many counts of this clonotype. CDR3 coding DNA: TGTGCCAGCAGTTATCGGAGCAACGCTAATGAAAAACTGTTTTTT. It is translated as CASSYRSNANEKLFF. V gene TRBV6-9 combines with J gene TRBJ1-4; D not certain. From germline, CDR1 is MNHGY and CDR2 SVAAGI. The CDR3 extends over 15 amino acids. V was shortened by 2 bases and J by 3 bases, with 10 bases between the two germline ends.

J is TRBJ2-1 and V is TRBV25-1, with 13 nucleotides matching TRBD2. The junction had 3 bases not matched to a gene; V was cut back by 3 bases and J by 7 bases. The V gene's germline CDR1 is MGHDK and CDR2 SYGVNS. The CDR3 runs to 15 residues. The CDR3 region has the DNA TGTGCCAGCAGTGACCTACTAGCGGGAGGGAATGAGCAGTTCTTC. Residues: CASSDLLAGGNEQFF. Full variable domain (missing parts from reference TRBV25-1 and TRBJ2-1): EADIYQTPRYLVIGTGKKITLECSQTMGHDKMYWYQQDPGMELHLIHYSYGVNSTEKGDLSSESTVSRIRTEHFPLTLESARPSHTSQYLCASSDLLAGGNEQFFGPGTRLTVL.

This clonotype came up a few times. As the CDR3 is not closed by the conserved phenylalanine or tryptophan, this likely results from a read error. The J gene is TRBJ2-7, the V gene TRBV27; no firm D call. Germline assignment: CDR1 MNHEY and CDR2 SMNVEV (reference sequence). The CDR3 length is 12 residues. V lost 8 bases and J lost 2, with 10 bases in between. CDR3 nucleotide sequence: TGTGCCAGCTCCCCTGGGCCCTACGAGCAGTACTCC. As protein: CASSPGPYEQYS.

This chain joins TRBV12-3 or TRBV12-4 and TRBJ2-5; 9 bases line up with TRBD2. Unmatched junction bases numbered 7, after V lost 6 bases and J lost 5 bases. The CDR3 loop spans 14 amino acids. CDR3 coding DNA: TGTGCCAGCAGCGTGCGGGGGGGCGGGGAGACCCAGTACTTC. This translates into CASSVRGGGETQYF.

The chain links TRBV12-3 or TRBV12-4 to TRBJ1-5, with D hard to call. This CDR3 contains 16 residues. Trimming took off 7 bases at V and 1 base at J, with 17 bases between the two ends. The chain's CDR3 is CASIPTGDPSNQPQHF. CDR3 coding DNA: TGTGCCAGCATCCCAACCGGGGATCCCAGCAATCAGCCCCAGCATTTT.

This clonotype was picked up many times. The CDR3 nucleotides are TGTGCCAGCAGCTTTGCTGGACAGGGGATCAATGAGCAGTTCTTC. Translation: CASSFAGQGINEQFF. The V call is TRBV5-4, the J call TRBJ2-1; the match to TRBD1 covers 9 bases. Germline V gene data show CDR1 as SGHNT and CDR2 as YYREEE (reference sequence). The CDR3 extends over 15 amino acids. Losses at the gene ends were 2 bases for V and 6 bases for J; bases not matched to a gene: 6.

In its sample, this clonotype was seen many times. The rearrangement uses TRBV6-1 and TRBJ1-6; 8 bases fit TRBD1. Germline CDR1 reads MNHNS; CDR2 reads SASEGT. The CDR3 extends over 14 amino acids. With 3 bases clipped from V and 6 bases from J, the junction kept 1 base outside the gene matches. The CDR3, as DNA: TGTGCCAGCAGTGACGGACAGGGTAATTCACCCCTCCACTTT. The encoded protein is CASSDGQGNSPLHF.

This clonotype appeared many times. This chain links TRBV20-1 with TRBJ2-3, with 11 bases fitting TRBD2. CDR3 size: 15 residues. Germline CDR1 and CDR2: DFQATT and SNEGSKA (reference sequence). After removal of 3 bases from V and 3 bases from J, the junction contained 5 bases not matched to a gene. CDR3: CSARPLAGGTDTQYF. The CDR3 DNA follows: TGCAGTGCTAGGCCTCTAGCGGGAGGTACAGATACGCAGTATTTT.

This chain links TRBV6-5 with TRBJ2-3; no clear D gene. V lost 3 bases to trimming and J lost 4 bases, with 8 bases between them. Germline CDR1 and CDR2: MNHEY and SVGAGI. The CDR3 covers 13 residues. As DNA, the CDR3 is TGTGCCAGCAGTTATCAAGTAGCAGATACGCAGTATTTT. It specifies CASSYQVADTQYF.

This clonotype was recorded many times. The chain has TRBV3-1 and TRBJ1-5; D gene uncertain. The CDR3 spans 14 residues. Trimming took off 0 bases at V and 4 bases at J, with 7 bases between the two ends. Looked up from germline, CDR1 is LGHDT and CDR2 is YNNKEL (reference sequence). Written as DNA, the CDR3 is TGTGCCAGCAGCCAAGAACCAGAAAATCAGCCCCAGCATTTT. Encoded protein: CASSQEPENQPQHF.

This clonotype was seen many times. The rearrangement links TRBV20-1 to TRBJ2-7; 10 bases line up with TRBD2. The CDR3 extends over 17 amino acids. J was trimmed by 3 bases and V by 0 bases; bases with no gene match: 11. The germline V gene encodes CDR1 DFQATT and CDR2 SNEGSKA (reference sequence). DNA for the CDR3: TGCAGTGCTAGAGAATCGAGCGGGAGGGGTAGTCTCTACGAGCAGTACTTC. The encoded protein is CSARESSGRGSLYEQYF.

This clonotype was seen at least ten times. The CDR3 loop is CASSLGSGAGDTQYF. The CDR3 DNA reads TGTGCCAGCAGCTTAGGGTCCGGGGCGGGGGATACGCAGTATTTT. The chain recombines TRBV7-3 with TRBJ2-3; D perhaps matches TRBD2 (6 bases). V was pared by 2 bases and J by 6 bases, with 15 bases between. This CDR3 is built from 15 residues. CDR1 is SGHTA, CDR2 FQGTGA, per germline.

This clonotype was seen ten or more times. CDR3 sequence (DNA): TGTGCCAGCAGATACACGGAGGGTTTTAGCAATCAGCCCCAGCATTTT. Residues: CASRYTEGFSNQPQHF. V and J are TRBV6-5 and TRBJ1-5; no clear D. The V end lost 6 bases, the J end lost 0 bases, and 15 bases lay between the germline ends. The CDR3 covers 16 residues. The germline CDR1 and CDR2 sequences are MNHEY and SVGAGI.